The source of this TCR beta chain is a study of Graves' ophthalmopathy and Graves' hyperthyroidism. Points from the study as a whole: The study's model predicted ophthalmopathy progression at 70.59% sensitivity and about 72% specificity. Most clonotypes expanded in thyroid above 0.001 frequency were present in blood too.

A note on this clonotype: Its antigen is undetermined.

TCR beta CDR3 regions were amplified from RNA transcripts. HTBI primers served in a first-round RT-PCR, which a second-round multiplex PCR followed. TCRdb reprocessed the multiplex PCR reads with MiXCR, giving one entry per CDR3 protein. The table has 200,000 to 300,000 distinct CDR3 sequences, around 42% seen once; the top ten hold approximately 44%. Excluded: other autoimmune disease, uncontrolled infection, pregnancy or lactation. The source material was peripheral blood. The receptor's source is an adult man with Graves' ophthalmopathy.

The CDR3 DNA is TGTGCCAGCAGTGAAGAGGGGGGCGGGGCCAACGTCCTGACTTTC. Amino acids: CASSEEGGGANVLTF. V is TRBV2 and J is TRBJ2-6, with D possibly being TRBD1 or TRBD2 (6 bases each). V lost 1 base to trimming and J lost 4 bases, with 8 bases between them. Germline V gene data show CDR1 as SNHLY and CDR2 as FYNNEI. CDR3 length: 15 residues. Filled out from reference TRBV2 and TRBJ2-6, the complete variable domain reads EPEVTQTPSHQVTQMGQEVILRCVPISNHLYFYWYRQILGQKVEFLVSFYNNEISEKSEIFDDQFSVERPDGSNFTLKIRSTKLEDSAMYFCASSEEGGGANVLTFGAGSRLTVL.